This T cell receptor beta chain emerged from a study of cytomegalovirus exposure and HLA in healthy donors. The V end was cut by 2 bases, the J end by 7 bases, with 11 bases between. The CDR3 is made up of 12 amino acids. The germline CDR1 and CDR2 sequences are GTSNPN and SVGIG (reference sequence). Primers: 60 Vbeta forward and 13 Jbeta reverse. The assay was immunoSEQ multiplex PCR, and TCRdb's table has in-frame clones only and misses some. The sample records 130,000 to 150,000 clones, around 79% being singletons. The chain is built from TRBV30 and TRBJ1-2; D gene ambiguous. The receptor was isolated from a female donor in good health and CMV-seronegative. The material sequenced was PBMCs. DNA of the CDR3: TGTGCCTGGAGTCCCCCGGGGTTTGGCTACACCTTC. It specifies CAWSPPGFGYTF.